The T cell receptor beta chain described here comes from a study of response to subunit inactivated influenza vaccine (dated by TCRdb to the late 2010s). In terms of the full investigation: Deep quantitative profiling of the T cell receptor repertoire was used in the study to follow responses to a trivalent subunit inactivated influenza vaccine. Broad study findings and their caveats: The authors proposed that each seasonal influenza vaccination may bring in only a limited number of new T cells.

In regard to this clonotype: Its antigen is currently not known. No clone much larger than this one lies a single base away; base qualities are absent.

Library preparation employed RT-PCR. The listed sequencing device is Illumina HiSeq 2500. TCRdb's own reprocessing of the public reads used fastp at Q25 and MiXCR and kept productive beta chains. Merged by CDR3 protein, the rows form single entries marked with the most common genes and DNA. The sample table lists 530,000 or so distinct CDR3 sequences, roughly 10% of them with a count of one. Roughly 10% of the sample belongs to the ten largest clones. The CDR3 starts with the cysteine, ends with the phenylalanine, and has 14 residues. Only the CDR3 part of the read is kept: 42 bases, read in frame from the first base.

Here the sequenced sample was PBMCs from blood, taken on the day of vaccination. The rearranged chain carries TRBV5-2 and TRBJ2-2; the table assigns TRBD2, which was not confirmed against the DNA. TRBV5-2 is tagged as a pseudogene. This receptor was taken from a man aged 50-59 years who received an inactivated influenza vaccine. Donor details come from another sample of the same person, matched by shared clones. The nucleotides read TGTGCCATGGGCCCTGGGCTCAACTCCGGGGAGCTGTTTTTT. Its amino acids are CAMGPGLNSGELFF.